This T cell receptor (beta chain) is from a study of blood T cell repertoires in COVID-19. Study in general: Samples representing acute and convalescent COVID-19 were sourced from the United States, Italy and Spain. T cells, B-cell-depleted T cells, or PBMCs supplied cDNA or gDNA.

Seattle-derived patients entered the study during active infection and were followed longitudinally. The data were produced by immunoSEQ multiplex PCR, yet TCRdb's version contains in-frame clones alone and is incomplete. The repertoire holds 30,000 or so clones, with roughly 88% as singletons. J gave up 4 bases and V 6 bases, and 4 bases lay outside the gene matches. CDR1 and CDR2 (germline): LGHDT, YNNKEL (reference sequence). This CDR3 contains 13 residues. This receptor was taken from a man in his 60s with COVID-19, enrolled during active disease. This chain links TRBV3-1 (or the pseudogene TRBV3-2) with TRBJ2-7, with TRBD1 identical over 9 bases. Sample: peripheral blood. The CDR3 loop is CASRDRGSYEQYF. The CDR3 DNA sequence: TGTGCCAGCAGGGACAGGGGTTCATACGAGCAGTACTTC.